This entry lists 9 T cell receptor beta chains sequenced from one sample in a study of blood T cell repertoires in COVID-19. TCRdb's table, derived via immunoSEQ multiplex PCR, lists solely in-frame clones and lacks some. Among about 74,000 clones, around 90% were seen once, and the ten largest hold under 2%. The specimen sequenced was peripheral blood. These receptors were collected from an elderly woman with active or convalescent COVID-19.

The rearrangement joins TRBV4-1 to TRBJ2-1; TRBD2 matches at 9 bases. The germline gives CDR1 MGHRA, CDR2 YSYEKL. Trimming took 4 bases from V and 1 from J; bases not matched to a gene: 5. The CDR3 runs to 16 residues. CDR3 nucleotide sequence: TGCGCCAGCAGCCTCTTTAGCGGGAGTTCCTACAATGAGCAGTTCTTC. Residues: CASSLFSGSSYNEQFF.

The rearrangement joins TRBV9 to TRBJ2-3; TRBD2 aligns across 7 bases. This CDR3 has 16 residues. Germline-derived CDR1 and CDR2 are SGDLS and YYNGEE. Unmatched junction bases numbered 4, after V lost 0 bases and J lost 0 bases. In DNA, the CDR3 is TGTGCCAGCAGCGTAGGTTCTAGCGGTAGCACAGATACGCAGTATTTT. Protein sequence: CASSVGSSGSTDTQYF. The full variable domain, in which reference TRBV9 and TRBJ2-3 provide the parts outside the CDR3, is DSGVTQTPKHLITATGQRVTLRCSPRSGDLSVYWYQQSLDQGLQFLIQYYNGEERAKGNILERFSAQQFPDLHSELNLSSLELGDSALYFCASSVGSSGSTDTQYFGPGTRLTVL.

The chain recombines TRBV2 with TRBJ2-1; possible D gene TRBD2, 5 bases. The CDR3 is made up of 15 amino acids. The germline V and J ends were trimmed by 4 bases and 0 bases, with 10 bases remaining between them. CDR1 SNHLY and CDR2 FYNNEI come from the germline V gene. The CDR3 region is CASSGGAFSYNEQFF. DNA for the CDR3: TGTGCCAGCAGTGGGGGAGCCTTCTCCTACAATGAGCAGTTCTTC.

The gene calls are TRBV27 and TRBJ1-1; 10 bases fit TRBD1. Trimming took 7 bases from V and 0 from J; bases not matched to a gene: 8. The germline V gene has CDR1 MNHEY and CDR2 SMNVEV (reference sequence). The CDR3 is made up of 16 amino acids. Here the CDR3 reads CASNRQGAPLNTEAFF. In nucleotides, the CDR3 is TGTGCCAGCAACCGACAGGGGGCCCCCCTGAACACTGAAGCTTTCTTT.

The V gene is TRBV9, the J gene TRBJ2-7, with 12 bases matching TRBD2. Germline lookup yields CDR1 SGDLS and CDR2 YYNGEE. The V gene end was trimmed by 0 bases and the J gene end by 4 bases; junction bases not matched to a gene: 2. There are 15 residues in the CDR3. CDR3 loop: CASSVAGTSGYEQYF. The CDR3 DNA follows: TGTGCCAGCAGCGTAGCCGGGACTAGCGGGTACGAGCAGTACTTC.

The V call is TRBV5-1, the J call TRBJ2-5; D possibly corresponds to TRBD1 (6 bases). V shed 5 bases and J shed 5 bases, with 13 bases lying between them. Germline V gene data show CDR1 as SGHRS and CDR2 as YFSETQ. The CDR3 has 13 amino acids. The DNA of the CDR3 is TGCGCCAGCAGGGTAGGGGGTCGGGAGACCCAGTACTTC. The encoded protein is CASRVGGRETQYF. Using reference TRBV5-1 and TRBJ2-5 for the parts outside the CDR3, the full variable domain is KAGVTQTPRYLIKTRGQQVTLSCSPISGHRSVSWYQQTPGQGLQFLFEYFSETQRNKGNFPGRFSGRQFSNSRSEMNVSTLELGDSALYLCASRVGGRETQYFGPGTRLLVL.

The chain joins TRBV18 to TRBJ1-5, with D maybe TRBD1 (5 bases). Per the germline V gene, CDR1 is KGHSH and CDR2 is LQKENI. V was clipped by 5 bases and J by 5 bases, with 13 bases between them. There are 14 residues in the CDR3. The CDR3 sequence: CASSSSGHDQPQHF. The DNA for the CDR3 is TGTGCCAGCTCAAGTTCAGGGCATGATCAGCCCCAGCATTTT.

This chain connects TRBV12-3 or TRBV12-4 to TRBJ1-2; the D is unclear. Trimming cost V 8 bases and J 2 bases, with 9 bases left between them. The CDR3 runs 12 residues. The CDR3 reads CASFRWNYGYTF. CDR3 DNA sequence: TGTGCCAGCTTTAGATGGAACTATGGCTACACCTTC.

This clone appeared once. V is TRBV7-9 and J is TRBJ1-1, with a possible D match to TRBD1 (5 bases). Trimming removed 1 base at V and 6 bases at J, with 15 bases between. This CDR3 is built from 15 residues. CDR1 SEHNR and CDR2 FQNEAQ come from the germline V gene (reference sequence). CDR3 amino acids: CASSLEGAQNAEAFF. The CDR3 DNA follows: TGTGCCAGCAGCTTAGAAGGGGCGCAAAACGCTGAAGCTTTCTTT.